This TCR beta chain was sequenced for a study of blood T cells in healthy people across ages. The V and J ends lost 4 bases and 0 bases respectively, with 15 bases between them. The CDR3 covers 17 residues. Germline-derived CDR1 and CDR2 are KGHDR and SFDVKD. It was with a sample-barcoded 5' primer and a J-beta primer mix that a second PCR of about 6 to 12 cycles was run. Sequencing recovered at least 2.5 million CDR3-containing paired-end reads from each sample. TCRdb reanalysed the 5' RACE reads using MiXCR and keeps one entry per CDR3 protein. The table shows approximately 880,000 distinct CDR3 sequences, with roughly 52% occurring only once.

The sample taken for sequencing was blood. This TCR was recovered from a man in his thirties or forties in good health. The chain has TRBV24-1 and TRBJ2-1, with D possibly matching TRBD1 (7 bases). CDR3: CATSDARGTASYNEQFF. The CDR3 DNA is TGTGCCACCAGTGACGCCCGGGGGACAGCCTCCTACAATGAGCAGTTCTTC.